These 17 T cell receptor beta chains were sequenced from one sample in a study of T cell repertoires in cytomegalovirus infection. The antigens these receptors bind are not known. In TCRdb, the reads were re-called with MiXCR into one record per CDR3 protein. In the table there are approximately 65,000 distinct CDR3 sequences, 20% of which are singletons. Sequenced here: CD8+ T cells from cultured PBMCs, sampled from culture after CMV antigen stimulation. The receptors were sampled from a human donor in good health (CMV status not recorded). Some clones in this sample may be carry-over from other donors' samples.

This clonotype was recorded only once. The chain is built from TRBV7-8 and TRBJ1-1; D is perhaps TRBD1 (5 bases). This CDR3 spans 17 amino acids. The ends were cut back, 6 bases at V and 5 bases at J, with 25 bases in the middle. The germline V gene has CDR1 SGHVS and CDR2 FQNEAQ. The DNA for the CDR3 is TGTGCCAGCAGGGGCGCACTGTCGGGGCCCCAGCGGACTGAAGCTTTCTTT. Its translation is CASRGALSGPQRTEAFF. Using reference TRBV7-8 and TRBJ1-1 for the parts outside the CDR3, the full variable domain is GAGVSQSPRYKVAKRGQDVALRCDPISGHVSLFWYQQALGQGPEFLTYFQNEAQLDKSGLPSDRFFAERPEGSVSTLKIQRTQQEDSAVYLCASRGALSGPQRTEAFFGQGTRLTVV.

This CDR3 is CASSLEGIGSNQPQHF. The CDR3 DNA reads TGTGCCAGCAGTTTAGAGGGAATAGGTAGCAATCAGCCCCAGCATTTT. The chain joins TRBV12-3 or TRBV12-4 to TRBJ1-5; no clear D gene. The length of the CDR3 is 16 residues. Trimming pared 1 base from V and 0 bases from J, leaving 10 bases between.

This clonotype was seen a few times. J is TRBJ1-3 and V is TRBV7-2; no clear D. Trimming left V 5 bases short and J 4 bases short, with 9 bases between. The length of the CDR3 is 13 residues. Germline CDR1 is SGHTA and CDR2 is FQGNSA. The CDR3 sequence: CASSLLEGNTIYF. The CDR3 DNA reads TGTGCCAGCAGCCTTTTGGAAGGAAACACCATATATTTT.

This clonotype has more than one count but fewer than ten. The chain couples TRBV7-4 to TRBJ1-5; no firm D call. V was clipped by 2 bases and J by 0 bases, with 11 bases between them. The CDR3 totals 16 residues. The germline gives CDR1 SGHVT, CDR2 SQSDAQ. The CDR3 protein is CASSLPQDFSNQPQHF. As DNA, the CDR3 is TGTGCCAGCAGCTTACCTCAGGACTTTAGCAATCAGCCCCAGCATTTT.

The chain links TRBV11-2 to TRBJ2-7, with D possibly TRBD1 on 5 matching bases. The CDR3 consists of 13 residues. V gave up 2 bases and J gave up 3 bases, with 8 bases separating them. Germline V gene sequence: CDR1 SGHAT, CDR2 FQNNGV. This CDR3 reads CASSLTDNYEQYF. The CDR3 nucleotides are TGTGCCAGCAGCTTAACGGACAACTACGAGCAGTACTTC.

This clonotype was seen more than once but under ten times. The chain couples TRBV7-2 to TRBJ2-1; unclear D gene. Germline CDR1 reads SGHTA; CDR2 reads FQGNSA. Trimming removed 8 bases from V and 6 bases from J, with 17 bases in between. This CDR3 has 14 residues. In DNA form, the CDR3 reads TGTGCCAGCTCATCCATCCTTTCGGTCAATGAGCAGTTCTTC. It yields the protein CASSSILSVNEQFF.

This clonotype appeared a few times. The V gene is TRBV19, the J gene TRBJ2-7; 10 bases line up with TRBD1. V was pared by 6 bases and J by 3 bases, with 2 bases of the junction left unmatched. Germline CDR1 and CDR2: LNHDA and SQIVND (reference sequence). CDR3 length: 13 residues. As DNA, the CDR3 is TGTGCCAGTAGCGGACAGGGGGACTACGAGCAGTACTTC. It yields the protein CASSGQGDYEQYF.

This clonotype was seen a few times. The chain has TRBV28 and TRBJ2-3; 9 bases match TRBD2. Germline assignment: CDR1 MDHEN and CDR2 SYDVKM. The CDR3 runs to 16 residues. V lost 2 bases to trimming and J lost 2 bases; unmatched junction nucleotides: 5. The DNA of the CDR3 is TGTGCCAGCAGTTTACTAGCGGGGATAATCACAGATACGCAGTATTTT. As protein: CASSLLAGIITDTQYF.

Here the CDR3 reads CASSYGGYNEQFF. For the CDR3, the DNA is TGTGCCAGCAGTTACGGCGGCTACAATGAGCAGTTCTTC. This chain links TRBV6-5 with TRBJ2-1, with D uncertain. V lost 2 bases to trimming and J lost 3 bases, with 5 bases between them. The CDR3 has 13 residues. The germline CDR1 and CDR2 sequences are MNHEY and SVGAGI.

The sample holds a few counts of this clonotype. The rearrangement links TRBV7-9 to TRBJ1-5, with D perhaps TRBD1 (6 bases). Trimming took off 1 base at V and 9 bases at J, with 13 bases between the two ends. Germline loops: CDR1 SEHNR, CDR2 FQNEAQ (reference sequence). This CDR3 has 14 amino acids. CDR3 sequence: CASSLEGGYGPQHF. The DNA for the CDR3 is TGTGCCAGCAGCTTAGAGGGGGGGTATGGGCCCCAGCATTTT.

The chain has TRBV7-2 and TRBJ2-3; 12 bases match TRBD2. V gave up 4 bases and J gave up 0 bases; unmatched junction bases: 8. CDR1 and CDR2 (germline): SGHTA, FQGNSA. The CDR3 totals 18 residues. CDR3: CASSYSSGGDLSTDTQYF. CDR3 sequence (DNA): TGTGCCAGCAGCTACTCTAGCGGGGGGGACTTAAGCACAGATACGCAGTATTTT.

This clonotype has only a few counts. CDR3 in amino acids: CASSGTGVEQPQHF. For the CDR3, the DNA is TGCGCCAGCAGCGGGACAGGGGTTGAACAGCCCCAGCATTTT. The chain carries TRBV4-1 and TRBJ1-5; 10 nucleotides match TRBD1. The trim removed 5 bases at V and 7 bases at J, leaving 5 bases unmatched. The CDR3 covers 14 residues. Germline V gene data show CDR1 as MGHRA and CDR2 as YSYEKL.

There are a few counts of this clonotype. V gene TRBV7-8 combines with J gene TRBJ1-5; possibly TRBD1 for D (6 bases). CDR1 and CDR2 (germline): SGHVS, FQNEAQ. The CDR3 runs to 16 residues. Deletions cut 5 bases from V and 6 bases from J, with 20 bases between. The CDR3 loop is CASSPPGTLESQPQHF. The CDR3 region has the DNA TGTGCCAGCAGCCCACCTGGGACACTCGAAAGTCAGCCCCAGCATTTT. Using reference TRBV7-8 and TRBJ1-5 for the parts outside the CDR3, the full variable domain is GAGVSQSPRYKVAKRGQDVALRCDPISGHVSLFWYQQALGQGPEFLTYFQNEAQLDKSGLPSDRFFAERPEGSVSTLKIQRTQQEDSAVYLCASSPPGTLESQPQHFGDGTRLSIL.

This rearrangement joins TRBV7-2 to TRBJ2-3; 10 bases align to TRBD2. Germline CDR1 reads SGHTA; CDR2 reads FQGNSA. J was trimmed by 3 bases and V by 5 bases; bases with no gene match: 5. The CDR3 sequence is 15 residues long. CDR3 loop: CASSLLAGDTDTQYF. The CDR3 DNA is TGTGCCAGCAGCCTCCTAGCGGGGGATACAGATACGCAGTATTTT.

The J gene is TRBJ2-3, the V gene TRBV24-1; D uncertain. The CDR3 length is 16 residues. V lost 0 bases and J 3 bases, leaving 12 bases between the germline ends. CDR1 and CDR2 (germline): KGHDR, SFDVKD. The CDR3 DNA reads as TGTGCCACCAGTGATTTGAACCGCCTTGGGACAGATACGCAGTATTTT. This encodes CATSDLNRLGTDTQYF.

There are a few counts of this clonotype. The chain is built from TRBV4-3 and TRBJ1-1, with TRBD1 as a possible D gene (6 bases). The V and J ends lost 7 bases and 0 bases respectively, with 15 bases between them. This CDR3 is 15 amino acids long. CDR1 LGHNA and CDR2 YSLEER come from the germline V gene. The CDR3 DNA reads as TGCGCCAGCACCTTAGATACAGGGATGAACACTGAAGCTTTCTTT. Encoded protein: CASTLDTGMNTEAFF.

This clonotype appeared a few times. The chain couples TRBV4-1 to TRBJ2-6, with D unclear. With 4 bases removed from V and 2 bases from J, the gap between germline ends came to 3 bases. Germline V CDR1 and CDR2: MGHRA, YSYEKL. The CDR3 is made up of 13 amino acids. In nucleotides, the CDR3 is TGCGCCAGCAGCCGGGCTGGGGCCAACGTCCTGACTTTC. As protein: CASSRAGANVLTF.